Only one count was recorded for the clone carrying this TCR beta chain. What it binds is unknown. MiXCR was run by TCRdb on the 5' RACE reads, yielding one entry per CDR3 protein. The data show some 550,000 distinct CDR3 sequences, about a fifth seen once. This CDR3 region has 16 residues. The germline gives CDR1 LGHNA, CDR2 YSLEER. The J segment lost 1 base and the V segment lost 0 bases, leaving 2 bases of the junction unmatched. This sample is part of a study of T cells after yellow fever vaccination. Study conclusions and caveats: Once the booster was given, most primary-vaccination clones reappeared, at about 97% for CD4 and roughly 86% for CD8. A weaker secondary response peaked on day 5, the primary on day 15. Abundant bulk-derived clonotypes could contaminate FACS-sorted repertoires.

The chain carries TRBV4-3 and TRBJ2-2, with 7 bases identical to TRBD2. This TCR derives from a man aged 30-40 years who received the YFV17D yellow fever vaccine. The sample here was PBMCs, taken 15 days after the yellow fever booster vaccination. The CDR3 region is CASSQDGGGNTGELFF. As DNA, the CDR3 is TGCGCCAGCAGCCAAGATGGGGGGGGGAACACCGGGGAGCTGTTTTTT.